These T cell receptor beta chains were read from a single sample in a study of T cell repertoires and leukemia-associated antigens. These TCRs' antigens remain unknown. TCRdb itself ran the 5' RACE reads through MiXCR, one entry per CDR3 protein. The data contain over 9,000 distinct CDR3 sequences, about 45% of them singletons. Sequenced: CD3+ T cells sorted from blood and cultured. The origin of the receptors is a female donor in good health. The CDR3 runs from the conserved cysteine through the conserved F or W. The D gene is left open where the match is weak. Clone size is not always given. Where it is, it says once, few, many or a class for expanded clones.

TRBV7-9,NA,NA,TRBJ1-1,CASSPRETKMEAFF,TGTGCCAGCAGCCCCCGGGAGACAAAGATGGAGGCTTTCTTT
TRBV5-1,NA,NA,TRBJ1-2,CASSLDKYYGYTF,TGCGCCAGCAGCTTGGATAAATACTATGGCTACACCTTC
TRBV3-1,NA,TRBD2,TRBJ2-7,CASSQVPAGGFEQYF,TGTGCCAGCAGCCAAGTTCCAGCGGGAGGTTTCGAGCAGTACTTC
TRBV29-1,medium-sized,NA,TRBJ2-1,CSTGPLSYNEQFF,TGCAGCACTGGACCTCTCTCCTACAATGAGCAGTTCTTC
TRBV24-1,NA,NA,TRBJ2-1,CATSDRRVGNEQFF,TGTGCCACCAGTGACCGACGGGTAGGCAATGAGCAGTTCTTC
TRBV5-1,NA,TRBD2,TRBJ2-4,CASSLGLAGGLAKNIQYF,TGCGCCAGCAGCTTGGGCCTAGCGGGAGGACTAGCCAAAAACATTCAGTACTTC
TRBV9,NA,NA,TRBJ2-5,CASSVGGRQTQYF,TGTGCCAGCAGCGTGGGCGGTCGACAGACCCAGTACTTC
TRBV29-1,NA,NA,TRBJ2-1,CSVNSGNNEQFF,TGCAGCGTTAATAGCGGCAACAATGAGCAGTTCTTC
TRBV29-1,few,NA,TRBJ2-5,CSVERSHF,TGCAGCGTTGAACGATCCCACTTC
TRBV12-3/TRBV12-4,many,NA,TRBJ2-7,CASRRESEQYF,TGTGCCAGCAGGAGGGAGTCCGAGCAGTACTTC
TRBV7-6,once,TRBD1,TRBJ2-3,CASSSSRGLDTQYF,TGTGCCAGCAGCAGCAGCAGGGGGCTGGATACGCAGTATTTT
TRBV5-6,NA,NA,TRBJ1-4,CASSLGLAGWNEKLFF,TGTGCCAGCAGCTTGGGTCTGGCAGGGTGGAATGAAAAACTGTTTTTT
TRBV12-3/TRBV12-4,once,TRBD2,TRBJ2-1,CASSPYSRLAEGAEQSF,TGTGCCAGCAGTCCCTACTCCCGACTAGCGGAAGGGGCTGAGCAGTCCTTC
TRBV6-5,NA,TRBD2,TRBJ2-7,CASSYSGGLVGDEQHF,TGTGCCAGCAGTTACTCCGGTGGACTAGTGGGAGACGAGCAGCACTTC
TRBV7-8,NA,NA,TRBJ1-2,CASSLRDLNYGYTF,TGTGCCAGCAGCTTACGGGACCTCAACTATGGCTACACCTTC
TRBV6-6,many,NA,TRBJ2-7,CASSYESVRQYF,TGTGCCAGCAGTTACGAATCGGTGCGGCAGTACTTC
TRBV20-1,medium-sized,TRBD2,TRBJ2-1,CSAYSTSGGENEQFF,TGCAGTGCTTACTCGACTAGCGGGGGCGAAAATGAGCAGTTCTTC
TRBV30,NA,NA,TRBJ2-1,CAWAPRHEQFF,TGTGCCTGGGCCCCGAGGCATGAGCAGTTCTTC
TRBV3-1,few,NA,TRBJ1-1,CASSQIDGTEAFF,TGTGCCAGCAGCCAAATCGATGGCACTGAAGCTTTCTTT
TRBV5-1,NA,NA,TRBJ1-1,CASSFHGRTEAFF,TGCGCCAGCAGCTTCCACGGGCGGACTGAAGCTTTCTTT
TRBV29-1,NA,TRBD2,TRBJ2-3,CSVEGLLAGGEWRTDTQYF,TGCAGCGTTGAAGGTCTGTTAGCGGGAGGAGAGTGGCGCACAGATACGCAGTATTTT
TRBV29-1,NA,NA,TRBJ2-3,CSGRAADTQYF,TGCAGCGGGAGGGCGGCAGATACGCAGTATTTT
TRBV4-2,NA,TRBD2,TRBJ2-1,CASSQEVAGQPYNEQFF,TGTGCCAGCAGCCAAGAGGTAGCGGGACAACCTTACAATGAGCAGTTCTTC
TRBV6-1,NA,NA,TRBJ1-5,CASSVARDQPQHF,TGTGCCAGCAGCGTAGCCAGAGACCAGCCCCAGCATTTT
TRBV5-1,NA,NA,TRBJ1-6,CASSSRGARESPLHF,TGCGCCAGCAGCTCCAGGGGTGCGAGGGAATCACCCCTCCACTTT
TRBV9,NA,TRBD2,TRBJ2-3,CASSVGAGANTDTQYF,TGTGCCAGCAGCGTCGGAGCGGGAGCGAACACAGATACGCAGTATTTT
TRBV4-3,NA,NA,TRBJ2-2,CASSQAGLWNTGEPFF,TGCGCCAGCAGCCAAGCGGGCCTCTGGAACACCGGGGAGCCGTTTTTT
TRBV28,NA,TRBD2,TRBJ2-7,CASSLAGGPYEQYF,TGTGCCAGCAGCTTAGCGGGAGGGCCGTACGAGCAGTACTTC
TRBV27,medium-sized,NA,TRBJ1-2,CASRKNPTGPYGYTF,TGTGCCAGCAGAAAAAACCCGACAGGCCCCTATGGCTACACCTTC
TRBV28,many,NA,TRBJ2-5,CASSLEWGPPNQETQYF,TGTGCCAGCAGTCTCGAGTGGGGGCCGCCTAACCAAGAGACCCAGTACTTC
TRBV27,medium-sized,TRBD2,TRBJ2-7,CASSAGTNLEQYF,TGTGCCAGCAGTGCCGGGACTAACCTCGAGCAGTACTTC
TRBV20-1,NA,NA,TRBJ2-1,CSASPSYNEQFF,TGCAGTGCTAGTCCCAGTTACAATGAGCAGTTCTTC
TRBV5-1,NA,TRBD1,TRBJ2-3,CASSLGQGADTQYF,TGCGCCAGCAGCCTGGGACAGGGCGCAGATACGCAGTATTTT
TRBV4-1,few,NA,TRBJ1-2,CASSQDGRTGSDRLGGWYGYTF,TGCGCCAGCAGCCAAGATGGGCGAACAGGGTCTGATAGGCTGGGCGGATGGTATGGCTACACCTTC
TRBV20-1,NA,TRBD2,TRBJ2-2,CSARNPLAGDPGELFF,TGCAGTGCTAGAAACCCACTAGCGGGAGACCCCGGGGAGCTGTTTTTT
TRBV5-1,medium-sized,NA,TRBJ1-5,CASSLGTVVNQPQHF,TGCGCCAGCAGCTTGGGGACGGTTGTCAATCAGCCCCAGCATTTT
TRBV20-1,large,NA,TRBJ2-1,CSATGRYNEQFF,TGCAGTGCTACGGGACGTTACAATGAGCAGTTCTTC
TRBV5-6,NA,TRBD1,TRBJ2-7,CASTGTGGSNEQYF,TGTGCCAGCACAGGGACAGGGGGCTCCAACGAGCAGTACTTC
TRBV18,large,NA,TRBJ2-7,CASSPWNRDLREQYF,TGTGCCAGCTCACCCTGGAACAGGGACCTACGGGAGCAGTACTTC
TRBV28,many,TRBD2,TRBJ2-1,CASSWVAGKGWYGRFEQFF,TGTGCCAGCAGTTGGGTAGCGGGGAAAGGGTGGTATGGCCGGTTCGAGCAGTTCTTC
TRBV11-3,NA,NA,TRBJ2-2,CASSLGGHENMATGELFF,TGTGCCAGCAGCTTAGGGGGTCATGAAAATATGGCCACCGGGGAGCTGTTTTTT
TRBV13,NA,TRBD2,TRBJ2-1,CASSLGRLGTNGFSYSEQFF,TGTGCCAGCAGCTTAGGCAGACTTGGGACTAACGGGTTCTCCTACAGTGAGCAGTTCTTC
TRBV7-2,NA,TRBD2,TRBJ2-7,CASSFSGRLYEQYF,TGTGCCAGCAGCTTTAGCGGGAGGCTCTACGAGCAGTACTTC
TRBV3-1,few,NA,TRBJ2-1,CASSQVAGASYNEQFF,TGTGCCAGCAGCCAAGTCGCCGGGGCCTCCTACAATGAGCAGTTCTTC
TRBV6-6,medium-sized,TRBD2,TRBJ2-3,CASTDGRAEVDTQYF,TGTGCCAGCACCGACGGGAGGGCCGAGGTAGATACGCAGTATTTT
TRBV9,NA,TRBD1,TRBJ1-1,CASSPRDRALEAFF,TGTGCCAGCAGCCCCCGGGACAGGGCCCTTGAAGCTTTCTTT
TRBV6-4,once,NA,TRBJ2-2,CAGSAGAGSGELFF,TGTGCCGGCAGTGCAGGGGCTGGCTCCGGGGAGCTGTTTTTT
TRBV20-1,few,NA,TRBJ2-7,CSAGLQGNEQYF,TGCAGTGCTGGACTTCAGGGGAACGAGCAGTACTTC
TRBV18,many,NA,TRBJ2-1,CASASLQNYNEQFF,TGTGCCAGCGCCAGTTTGCAAAATTACAATGAGCAGTTCTTC
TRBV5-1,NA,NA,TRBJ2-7,CVCSLGSGTYEQYF,TGCGTCTGCAGCTTGGGGTCAGGAACCTACGAGCAGTACTTC
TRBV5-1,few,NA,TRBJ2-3,CASSLGRDPTDTQYF,TGCGCCAGCAGCTTGGGACGAGACCCCACAGATACGCAGTATTTT
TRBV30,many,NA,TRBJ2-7,CAGEVTGTGEQYF,TGTGCCGGGGAGGTTACAGGAACAGGGGAGCAGTACTTC
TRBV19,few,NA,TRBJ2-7,CASSMAAQGEQYF,TGTGCCAGTAGTATGGCCGCGCAGGGCGAGCAGTACTTC
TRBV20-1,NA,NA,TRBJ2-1,CSASALADLDEQFF,TGCAGTGCTAGTGCACTCGCGGACCTGGATGAGCAGTTCTTC
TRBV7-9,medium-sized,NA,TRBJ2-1,CASSLFNEQFF,TGTGCCAGCAGCTTATTCAATGAGCAGTTCTTC
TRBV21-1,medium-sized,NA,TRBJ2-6,CASSKDQGLFSGANVLTF,TGTGCCAGCAGCAAAGACCAGGGATTGTTCTCTGGGGCCAACGTCCTGACTTTC
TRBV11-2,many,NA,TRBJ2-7,CASSQASVSYEQYF,TGTGCCAGCAGCCAAGCTAGCGTCTCCTACGAGCAGTACTTC
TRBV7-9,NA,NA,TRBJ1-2,CASSSTRNYGYTF,TGTGCCAGCAGCAGCACAAGGAACTATGGCTACACCTTC
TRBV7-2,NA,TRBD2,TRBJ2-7,CACSFVAGSLEQYF,TGTGCCTGCAGCTTTGTAGCGGGGAGCCTCGAGCAGTACTTC